These 7 T cell receptor beta chains share one sample of origin, sequenced in a study of Graves' ophthalmopathy and Graves' hyperthyroidism. RNA transcripts were the source from which TCR beta CDR3 regions were amplified. HTBI-primed RT-PCR formed the first round, and a multiplex PCR formed the second. In TCRdb, the multiplex PCR reads were re-called with MiXCR into one record per CDR3 protein. Counted here are around 36,000 distinct CDR3 sequences, roughly 50% occurring once; the ten biggest clones make up 20% to 30%. Sequencing input: peripheral blood. These TCRs come from an adult woman with stable Graves' hyperthyroidism.

The chain links TRBV2 to TRBJ2-5; 9 bases are shared with TRBD1. Germline V lookup: CDR1 SNHLY, CDR2 FYNNEI. V shed 5 bases, J shed 3 bases, and the junction held 4 bases outside the gene matches. The CDR3 has 14 amino acids. The CDR3 here is CASSLRDREETQYF. The CDR3 region has the DNA TGTGCCAGCAGTCTCCGGGACAGGGAAGAGACCCAGTACTTC.

The chain uses TRBV7-9 and TRBJ2-5, with TRBD2 matching 7 bases. Germline V gene sequence: CDR1 SEHNR, CDR2 FQNEAQ (reference sequence). The length of the CDR3 is 15 residues. The ends lost 3 bases at V and 5 bases at J; junction bases unmatched: 9. The chain's CDR3 is CASSLGGTLRETQYF. CDR3 DNA: TGTGCCAGCAGCTTGGGGGGGACCCTTCGGGAGACCCAGTACTTC.

This clonotype was counted once. One end of the junction is discordant with germline, which a read error may explain. The V call is TRBV11-2, the J call TRBJ2-7; a weak D match, TRBD1 (6 bases). Per the germline V gene, CDR1 is SGHAT and CDR2 is FQNNGV. CDR3 length equals 16 residues. This chain's CDR3 is CACSPAPGQGFYEQYF. The CDR3 bases are TGTGCCTGCAGCCCAGCCCCGGGACAAGGGTTCTACGAGCAGTACTTC. Using reference TRBV11-2 and TRBJ2-7 for the parts outside the CDR3, the full variable domain is EAGVAQSPRYKIIEKRQSVAFWCNPISGHATLYWYQQILGQGPKLLIQFQNNGVVDDSQLPKDRFSAERLKGVDSTLKIQPAKLEDSAVYLCACSPAPGQGFYEQYFGPGTRLTVT.

The table lists this clonotype with many counts. The chain couples TRBV9 to TRBJ1-1; D is possibly TRBD1 (5 bases). CDR1 and CDR2 (germline): SGDLS, YYNGEE. The CDR3 is made up of 16 amino acids. V lost 0 bases and J 1 base, leaving 13 bases between the germline ends. CDR3 bases: TGTGCCAGCAGCGTAGGCGCAGGGAAGGGGAACACTGAAGCTTTCTTT. Residues: CASSVGAGKGNTEAFF. Variable domain in full (rest from reference TRBV9 and TRBJ1-1): DSGVTQTPKHLITATGQRVTLRCSPRSGDLSVYWYQQSLDQGLQFLIQYYNGEERAKGNILERFSAQQFPDLHSELNLSSLELGDSALYFCASSVGAGKGNTEAFFGQGTRLTVV.

This clonotype was counted many times. The chain is built from TRBV20-1 and TRBJ2-7; D is ambiguous. The ends were cut back, 6 bases at V and 5 bases at J, with 11 bases in the middle. CDR3 length equals 11 residues. Per the germline V gene, CDR1 is DFQATT and CDR2 is SNEGSKA (reference sequence). The CDR3 loop reads CSAKTSHEQYF. The CDR3, as DNA: TGCAGTGCAAAAACCAGCCACGAGCAGTACTTC.

Many counts were recorded for this clonotype. This chain links TRBV7-9 with TRBJ2-7; D not certain. Germline CDR1 SEHNR, CDR2 FQNEAQ (reference sequence). The CDR3 consists of 13 residues. Between the trimmed V and J ends, which lost 1 base and 5 bases, there was a span of 9 bases. CDR3 loop: CASSLDGFNEQYF. The CDR3 DNA reads as TGTGCCAGCAGCTTAGATGGGTTCAACGAGCAGTACTTC. The whole variable domain, remainder taken from reference TRBV7-9 and TRBJ2-7, is DTGVSQNPRHKITKRGQNVTFRCDPISEHNRLYWYRQTLGQGPEFLTYFQNEAQLEKSRLLSDRFSAERPKGSFSTLEIQRTEQGDSAMYLCASSLDGFNEQYFGPGTRLTVT.

This clonotype was picked up many times. The rearrangement links TRBV30 to TRBJ2-6, with a weak D call TRBD1 (5 bases). Between the trimmed V and J ends, which lost 3 bases and 4 bases, there was a span of 7 bases. The CDR3 extends over 13 amino acids. Germline V gene lookup returns CDR1 GTSNPN and CDR2 SVGIG (reference sequence). CDR3 in DNA: TGTGCCTGGAGGACAGCCGGGGCCAACGTCCTGACTTTC. Its translation: CAWRTAGANVLTF. The complete variable domain, with remaining parts taken from reference TRBV30 and TRBJ2-6, reads SQTIHQWPATLVQPVGSPLSLECTVEGTSNPNLYWYRQAAGRGLQLLFYSVGIGQISSEVPQNLSASRPQDRQFILSSKKLLLSDSGFYLCAWRTAGANVLTFGAGSRLTVL.